Below are 10 T cell receptor beta chains sequenced from a single sample in a study of persistence of HIV-infected CD4 T cells. Antigen specificity for these receptors is unknown. Cells were stimulated with CMV-infected fibroblast lysates at roughly 10 ug/mL. Sorting of responding CD4+ T cells relied on upregulated CD40 ligand together with CD69. The immunoSEQ assay was version 4, run in survey mode. Profiled with immunoSEQ multiplex PCR; TCRdb holds only in-frame clones, not every one. The sample lists several thousand clones, roughly two thirds seen once, with 15% to 20% in the top ten. The sequencing used CD4+ T cells sorted from PBMCs after roughly 19-hour stimulation, collected from a patient who received antiretroviral therapy. All receptors come from an adult man with HIV who was CMV-seropositive.

The V and J genes are TRBV19 and TRBJ2-3; D is possibly TRBD2 (6 bases). This CDR3 comprises 14 residues. Germline loops: CDR1 LNHDA, CDR2 SQIVND (reference sequence). V was cut by 9 bases and J by 0 bases, with 13 bases left in between. The CDR3 bases are TGTGCCAGCGCCTCGGAGGGAAGCACAGATACGCAGTATTTT. As protein: CASASEGSTDTQYF.

The chain employs TRBV20-1 and TRBJ2-5; tentative D call: TRBD2 (5 bases). The CDR3 runs to 11 residues. Looked up from germline, CDR1 is DFQATT and CDR2 is SNEGSKA (reference sequence). The V gene lost 2 bases and the J gene lost 7 bases, with 8 bases spanning the gap. This CDR3 is CSARSGVTQYF. CDR3 bases: TGCAGTGCTAGATCCGGGGTGACCCAGTACTTC.

This clone was detected a few times. The chain employs TRBV5-1 and TRBJ2-7, with TRBD1 matching 9 bases. This CDR3 comprises 14 residues. V was clipped by 3 bases and J by 4 bases; unmatched bases: 5. Germline loops: CDR1 SGHRS, CDR2 YFSETQ. The CDR3 region has the DNA TGCGCCAGCAGCTCATCGACAGGGGGGTACGAGCAGTACTTC. Encoded protein: CASSSSTGGYEQYF.

The table lists this clone with a few counts. The chain is built from TRBV27 and TRBJ1-1, with D tentatively TRBD1 (5 bases). Germline values: CDR1 MNHEY, CDR2 SMNVEV (reference sequence). The V and J ends lost 4 bases and 3 bases respectively, with 21 bases between them. The CDR3 runs 17 residues. CDR3 nucleotides: TGTGCCAGCAGTTCCCCTCGGGGGAGGGATTGGCACACTGAAGCTTTCTTT. Translated, it gives CASSSPRGRDWHTEAFF.

The chain couples TRBV6-5 to TRBJ1-1; D remains ambiguous. V lost 6 bases to trimming and J lost 0 bases, with 14 bases between them. The V gene's germline CDR1 is MNHEY and CDR2 SVGAGI. This CDR3 is built from 15 residues. The chain's CDR3 is CASSQKAPMNTEAFF. The DNA for the CDR3 is TGTGCCAGCAGCCAAAAGGCTCCCATGAACACTGAAGCTTTCTTT.

As concerns this clone: This CDR3 is also generated by other DNA sequences in the sample. V usage is TRBV6-1 and J usage is TRBJ2-7, with D unclear. Germline V gene data show CDR1 as MNHNS and CDR2 as SASEGT. The CDR3 spans 12 residues. Deletions cut 2 bases from V and 3 bases from J, with 5 bases between. This CDR3 is CASSEPGYEQYF. The CDR3 bases are TGTGCCAGCAGTGAACCTGGCTACGAGCAGTACTTC.

This clone was observed once. The chain has TRBV4-3 and TRBJ1-2, with D perhaps matching TRBD1 (5 bases). The length of the CDR3 is 15 residues. Trimming took 0 bases from V and 5 from J, leaving 13 bases between them. Germline V CDR1 and CDR2: LGHNA, YSLEER. The CDR3 DNA reads as TGCGCCAGCAGCCAAGATTCACAGGATGAGTATGGCTACACCTTC. Translated: CASSQDSQDEYGYTF.

This rearrangement joins TRBV6-5 to TRBJ1-4; 11 bases map to TRBD1. The CDR3 extends over 16 amino acids. CDR1 and CDR2 from the germline V gene are MNHEY and SVGAGI. V trimming: 0 bases; J trimming: 8 bases; junction bases outside the gene matches: 5. The CDR3 region is CASSYSGTGGVEKLFF. As DNA, the CDR3 is TGTGCCAGCAGTTACTCGGGGACAGGGGGGGTGGAAAAACTGTTTTTT.

This chain links TRBV15 with TRBJ1-6, with TRBD1 identical over 7 bases. Germline CDR1 is LNHNV and CDR2 is YYDKDF (reference sequence). The trim removed 1 base at V and 9 bases at J, leaving 6 bases unmatched. This CDR3 has 15 residues. The CDR3 DNA sequence: TGTGCCACCAGCAGAGCGCGCGACAGGGTTTCACCCCTCCACTTT. This encodes CATSRARDRVSPLHF.

The V gene is TRBV5-6, the J gene TRBJ1-5; D is uncertain. The V gene lost 4 bases and the J gene lost 4 bases, with 12 bases spanning the gap. The CDR3 consists of 14 residues. CDR1 SGHDT and CDR2 YYEEEE come from the germline V gene. The CDR3 DNA sequence: TGTGCCAGCAGCATTGGACGCGGGAATCAGCCCCAGCATTTT. Residues: CASSIGRGNQPQHF.